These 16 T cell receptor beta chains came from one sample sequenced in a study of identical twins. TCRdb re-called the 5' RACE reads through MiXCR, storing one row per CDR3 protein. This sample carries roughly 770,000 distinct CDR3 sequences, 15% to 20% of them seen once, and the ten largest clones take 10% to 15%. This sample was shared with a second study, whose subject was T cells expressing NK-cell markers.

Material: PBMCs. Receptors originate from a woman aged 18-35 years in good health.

CDR3 nucleotide sequence: TGTGCCAGCAGCTTTCAGCGGGGCTTCTCCTACGAGCAGTACTTC. Its protein is CASSFQRGFSYEQYF. This rearrangement joins TRBV7-8 to TRBJ2-7; 7 positions agree with TRBD2. With 3 bases clipped from V and 0 bases from J, the junction kept 5 bases outside the gene matches. The CDR3 is 15 amino acids. From germline, CDR1 is SGHVS and CDR2 FQNEAQ.

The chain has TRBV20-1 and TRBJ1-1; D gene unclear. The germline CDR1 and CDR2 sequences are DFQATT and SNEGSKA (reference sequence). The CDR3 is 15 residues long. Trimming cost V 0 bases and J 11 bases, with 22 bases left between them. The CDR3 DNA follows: TGCAGTGCTAGAGATCTGGGAGGAGGGTTGTCGGACGCTTTCTTT. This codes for CSARDLGGGLSDAFF.

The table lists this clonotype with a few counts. CDR3 region: CASSSSNSYEQYF. DNA for the CDR3: TGTGCCAGCAGCTCCAGCAACTCCTACGAGCAGTACTTC. The rearrangement links TRBV7-9 to TRBJ2-7; D gene ambiguous. The CDR3 has 13 residues. Deletions cut 4 bases from V and 0 bases from J, with 7 bases between. Germline V lookup: CDR1 SEHNR, CDR2 FQNEAQ (reference sequence).

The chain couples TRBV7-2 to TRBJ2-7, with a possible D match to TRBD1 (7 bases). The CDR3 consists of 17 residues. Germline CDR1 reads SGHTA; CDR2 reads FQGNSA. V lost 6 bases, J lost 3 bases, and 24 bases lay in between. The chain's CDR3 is CASSFQAGRGTFYEQYF. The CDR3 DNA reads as TGTGCCAGCAGTTTCCAAGCGGGCAGGGGGACTTTCTACGAGCAGTACTTC.

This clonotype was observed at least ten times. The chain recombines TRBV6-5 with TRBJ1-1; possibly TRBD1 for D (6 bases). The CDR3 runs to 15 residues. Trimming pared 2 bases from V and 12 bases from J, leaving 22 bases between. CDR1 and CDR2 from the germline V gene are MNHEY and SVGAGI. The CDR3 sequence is CASSYSRTAPFSPFF. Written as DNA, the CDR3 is TGTGCCAGCAGTTACAGCCGGACAGCCCCATTCTCACCTTTCTTT.

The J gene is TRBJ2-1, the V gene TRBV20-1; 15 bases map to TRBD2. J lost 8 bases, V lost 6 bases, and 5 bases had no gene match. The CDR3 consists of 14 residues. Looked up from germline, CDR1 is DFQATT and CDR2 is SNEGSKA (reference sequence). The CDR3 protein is CSATGTSGRHEQFF. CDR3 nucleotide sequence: TGCAGTGCCACCGGGACTAGCGGGAGGCATGAGCAGTTCTTC.

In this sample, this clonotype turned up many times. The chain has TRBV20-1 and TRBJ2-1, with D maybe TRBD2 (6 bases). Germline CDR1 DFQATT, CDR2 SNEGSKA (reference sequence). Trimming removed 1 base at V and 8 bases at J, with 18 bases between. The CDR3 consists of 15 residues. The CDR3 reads CSARVRGKGWYEQFF. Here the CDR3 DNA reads TGCAGTGCTAGAGTACGGGGGAAAGGATGGTATGAGCAGTTCTTC.

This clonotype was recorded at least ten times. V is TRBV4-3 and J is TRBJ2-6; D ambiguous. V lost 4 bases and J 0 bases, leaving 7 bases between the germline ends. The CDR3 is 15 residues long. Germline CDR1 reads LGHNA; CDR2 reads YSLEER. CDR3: CASSRDNSGANVLTF. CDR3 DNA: TGCGCCAGCAGCCGCGACAACTCTGGGGCCAACGTCCTGACTTTC.

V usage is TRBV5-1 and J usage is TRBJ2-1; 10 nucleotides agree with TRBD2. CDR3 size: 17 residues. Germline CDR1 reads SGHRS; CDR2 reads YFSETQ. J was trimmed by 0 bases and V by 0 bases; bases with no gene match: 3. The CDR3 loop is CASSLELAGSSYNEQFF. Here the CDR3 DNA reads TGCGCCAGCAGCTTGGAACTAGCGGGGAGCTCCTACAATGAGCAGTTCTTC.

CDR3 nucleotides: TGTGCCACCAGTGATGGGCCTAGCGGGGGCACAGATACGCAGTATTTT. Amino acids: CATSDGPSGGTDTQYF. V is TRBV24-1 and J is TRBJ2-3; 9 positions match TRBD2. J gave up 1 base and V 3 bases, and 4 bases lay outside the gene matches. The CDR3 spans 16 residues. From germline, CDR1 is KGHDR and CDR2 SFDVKD.

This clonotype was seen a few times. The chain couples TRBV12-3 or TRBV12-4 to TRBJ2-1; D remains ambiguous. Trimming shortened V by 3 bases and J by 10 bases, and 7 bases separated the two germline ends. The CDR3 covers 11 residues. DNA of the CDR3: TGTGCCAGCAGTTTCCGTGCAGAGCAGTTCTTC. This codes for CASSFRAEQFF.

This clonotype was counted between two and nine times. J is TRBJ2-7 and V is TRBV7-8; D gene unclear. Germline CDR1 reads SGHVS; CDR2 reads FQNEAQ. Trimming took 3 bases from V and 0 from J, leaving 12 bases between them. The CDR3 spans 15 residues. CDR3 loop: CASSFPSGSSYEQYF. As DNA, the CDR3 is TGTGCCAGCAGCTTCCCGTCGGGCAGCTCCTACGAGCAGTACTTC.

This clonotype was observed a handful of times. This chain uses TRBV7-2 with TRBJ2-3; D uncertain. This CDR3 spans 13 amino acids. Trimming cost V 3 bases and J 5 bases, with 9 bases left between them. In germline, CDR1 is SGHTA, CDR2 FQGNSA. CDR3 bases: TGTGCCAGCAGCTTCCAACTGGGAGATACGCAGTATTTT. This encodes CASSFQLGDTQYF. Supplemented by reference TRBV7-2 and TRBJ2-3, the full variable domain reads GAGVSQSPSNKVTEKGKDVELRCDPISGHTALYWYRQSLGQGLEFLIYFQGNSAPDKSGLPSDRFSAERTGGSVSTLTIQRTQQEDSAVYLCASSFQLGDTQYFGPGTRLTVL.

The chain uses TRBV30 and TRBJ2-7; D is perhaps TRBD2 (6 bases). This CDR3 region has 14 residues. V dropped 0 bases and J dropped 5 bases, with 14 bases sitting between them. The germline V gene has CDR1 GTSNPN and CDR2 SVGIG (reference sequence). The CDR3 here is CAWSVGGGRDEQYF. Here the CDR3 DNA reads TGTGCCTGGAGTGTGGGGGGTGGTAGGGACGAGCAGTACTTC.

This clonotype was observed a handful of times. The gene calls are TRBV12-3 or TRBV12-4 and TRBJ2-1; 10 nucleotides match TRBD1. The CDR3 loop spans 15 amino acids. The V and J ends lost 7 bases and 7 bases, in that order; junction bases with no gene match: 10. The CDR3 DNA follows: TGTGCCAGCAACCTCCCGGGACAGGGGAGGAATGAGCAGTTCTTC. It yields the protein CASNLPGQGRNEQFF.

The CDR3 spells CASHRQYNEQFF. For the CDR3, the DNA is TGTGCCAGTCATCGACAATACAATGAGCAGTTCTTC. The chain recombines TRBV7-9 with TRBJ2-1; D gene unclear. Per the germline V gene, CDR1 is SEHNR and CDR2 is FQNEAQ (reference sequence). There are 12 residues in the CDR3. V dropped 9 bases and J dropped 4 bases, with 10 bases sitting between them.